This T cell receptor beta chain was found in a study of blood T cell repertoires in COVID-19. Whole-study context: Collection of acute and convalescent COVID-19 samples took place in the United States, Italy and Spain.

Between the trimmed V and J ends, which lost 0 bases and 7 bases, there was a span of 12 bases. In germline, CDR1 is MGHRA, CDR2 YSYEKL. CDR3 length equals 15 residues. As handled by the study authors: Reference gene primer amplification gave estimated nucleated cell counts. Here immunoSEQ multiplex PCR was the method, and the copy in TCRdb shows in-frame clones only, minus some. The V and J calls and clone size come from that table; D and trimming were worked out from the DNA. Of some 380,000 clones listed, more than 65% are singletons. This clonotype was obtained from a human donor with acute or convalescent COVID-19. The donor label of this sample is uncertain. The sequenced sample was peripheral blood. The V gene is TRBV4-1, the J gene TRBJ1-4; D may be TRBD1 (6 bases). The CDR3 nucleotides are TGCGCCAGCAGCCAAGATCAGGGGTGGAGTGAAAAACTGTTTTTT. The encoded protein is CASSQDQGWSEKLFF.